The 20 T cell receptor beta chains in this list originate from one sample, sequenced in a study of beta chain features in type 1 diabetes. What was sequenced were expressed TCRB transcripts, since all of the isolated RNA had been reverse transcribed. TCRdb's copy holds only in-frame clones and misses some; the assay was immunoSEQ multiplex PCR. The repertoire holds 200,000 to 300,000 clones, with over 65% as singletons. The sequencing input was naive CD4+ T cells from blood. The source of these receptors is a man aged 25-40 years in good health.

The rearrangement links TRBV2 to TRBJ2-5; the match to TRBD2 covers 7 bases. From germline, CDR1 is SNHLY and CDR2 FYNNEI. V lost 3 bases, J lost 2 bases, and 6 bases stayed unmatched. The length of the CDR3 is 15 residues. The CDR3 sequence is CASSDRSSGQETQYF. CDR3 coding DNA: TGTGCCAGCAGTGATAGGTCTAGCGGACAAGAGACCCAGTACTTC.

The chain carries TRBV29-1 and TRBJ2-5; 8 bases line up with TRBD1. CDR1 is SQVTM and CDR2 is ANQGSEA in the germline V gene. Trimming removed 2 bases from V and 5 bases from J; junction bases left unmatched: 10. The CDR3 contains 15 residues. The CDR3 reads CSVEYPQGARETQYF. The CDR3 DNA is TGCAGCGTTGAATATCCCCAGGGGGCCAGGGAGACCCAGTACTTC.

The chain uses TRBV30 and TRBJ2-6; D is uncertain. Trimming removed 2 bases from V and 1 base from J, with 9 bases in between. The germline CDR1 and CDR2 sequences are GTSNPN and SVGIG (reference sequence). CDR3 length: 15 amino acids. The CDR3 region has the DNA TGTGCCTGGAGTTTCGGCCGTTCTGGGGCCAACGTCCTGACTTTC. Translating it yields CAWSFGRSGANVLTF.

CDR3 bases: TGCAGCGTCGCACAACGACTCATCCAAGAGACCCAGTACTTC. This encodes CSVAQRLIQETQYF. The chain uses TRBV29-1 and TRBJ2-5, with D unclear. CDR3 size: 14 residues. With 6 bases removed from V and 1 base from J, the gap between germline ends came to 15 bases. In germline, CDR1 is SQVTM, CDR2 ANQGSEA. The full variable domain, rest sourced from reference TRBV29-1 and TRBJ2-5, is SAVISQKPSRDICQRGTSLTIQCQVDSQVTMMFWYRQQPGQSLTLIATANQGSEATYESGFVIDKFPISRPNLTFSTLTVSNMSPEDSSIYLCSVAQRLIQETQYFGPGTRLLVL.

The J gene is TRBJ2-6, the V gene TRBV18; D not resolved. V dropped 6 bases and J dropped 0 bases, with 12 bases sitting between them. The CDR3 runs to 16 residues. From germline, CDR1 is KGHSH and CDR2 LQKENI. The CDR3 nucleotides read TGTGCCAGCTCCCGAAGGATAGACTCTGGGGCCAACGTCCTGACTTTC. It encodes CASSRRIDSGANVLTF.

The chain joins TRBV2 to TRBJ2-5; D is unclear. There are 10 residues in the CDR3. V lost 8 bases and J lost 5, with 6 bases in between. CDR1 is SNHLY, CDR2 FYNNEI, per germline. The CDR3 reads CASLEETQYF. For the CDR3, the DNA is TGTGCCAGCTTGGAGGAGACCCAGTACTTC.

The CDR3 protein is CASSLREGRGEQFF. The CDR3 coding sequence is TGTGCCAGCAGTTTACGTGAAGGGCGCGGCGAGCAGTTCTTC. J is TRBJ2-1 and V is TRBV7-8; D is unclear. Germline V lookup: CDR1 SGHVS, CDR2 FQNEAQ. The CDR3 consists of 14 residues. V was pared by 6 bases and J by 10 bases, with 19 bases between.

CDR3 nucleotides: TGTGCCAGCAGCCCCCGGCTGTACGGTGAAAAACTGTTTTTT. Encoded protein: CASSPRLYGEKLFF. The rearrangement links TRBV9 to TRBJ1-4; D gene ambiguous. The CDR3 covers 14 residues. V was pared by 4 bases and J by 7 bases, with 14 bases between. From germline, CDR1 is SGDLS and CDR2 YYNGEE.

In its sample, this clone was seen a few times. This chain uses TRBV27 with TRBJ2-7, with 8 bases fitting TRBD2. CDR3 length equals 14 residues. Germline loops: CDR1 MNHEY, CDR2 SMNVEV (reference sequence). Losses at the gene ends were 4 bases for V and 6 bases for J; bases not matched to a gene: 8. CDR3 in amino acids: CASSSGGRPREQYF. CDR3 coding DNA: TGTGCCAGCAGTTCAGGCGGGAGGCCCCGCGAGCAGTACTTC.

CDR3 DNA sequence: TGTGCCAGCTCACCGGACAGGTATAATTCACCCCTCCACTTT. Translation gives CASSPDRYNSPLHF. The gene calls are TRBV18 and TRBJ1-6, with 7 nucleotides matching TRBD1. V dropped 3 bases and J dropped 4; count of bases not matched to a gene: 0. Germline-derived CDR1 and CDR2 are KGHSH and LQKENI. The CDR3 loop spans 14 amino acids.

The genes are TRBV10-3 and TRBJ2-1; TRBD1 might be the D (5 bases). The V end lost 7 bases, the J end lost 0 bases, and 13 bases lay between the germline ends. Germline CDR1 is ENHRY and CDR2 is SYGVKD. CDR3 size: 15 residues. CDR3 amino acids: CAIKQDRSSYNEQFF. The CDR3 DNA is TGTGCCATCAAACAGGACCGGAGCTCCTACAATGAGCAGTTCTTC.

The CDR3 loop is CSVLTSEQYF. The CDR3 DNA sequence: TGCAGCGTCCTTACCTCTGAGCAGTACTTC. This chain links TRBV29-1 with TRBJ2-7; D gene unclear. Germline loops: CDR1 SQVTM, CDR2 ANQGSEA. The V end was cut by 6 bases, the J end by 7 bases, with 10 bases between. The CDR3 runs 10 residues.

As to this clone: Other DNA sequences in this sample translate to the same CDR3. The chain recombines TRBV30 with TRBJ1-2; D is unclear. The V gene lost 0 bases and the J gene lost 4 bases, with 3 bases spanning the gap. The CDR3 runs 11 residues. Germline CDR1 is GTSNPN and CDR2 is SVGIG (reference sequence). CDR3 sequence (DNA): TGTGCCTGGAGTGTATCCTATGGCTACACCTTC. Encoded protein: CAWSVSYGYTF.

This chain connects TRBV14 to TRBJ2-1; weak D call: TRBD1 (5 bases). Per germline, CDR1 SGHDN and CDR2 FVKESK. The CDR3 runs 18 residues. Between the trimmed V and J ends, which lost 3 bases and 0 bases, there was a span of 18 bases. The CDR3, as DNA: TGTGCCAGCAGCCACCTCCTGGGGCGAGAGACCTCCTACAATGAGCAGTTCTTC. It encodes CASSHLLGRETSYNEQFF. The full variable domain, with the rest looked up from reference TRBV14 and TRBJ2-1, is EAGVTQFPSHSVIEKGQTVTLRCDPISGHDNLYWYRRVMGKEIKFLLHFVKESKQDESGMPNNRFLAERTGGTYSTLKVQPAELEDSGVYFCASSHLLGRETSYNEQFFGPGTRLTVL.

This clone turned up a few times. CDR3 DNA sequence: TGTGCCAGCAGCCCGGGACCGGGTAGTCAGCCCCAGCATTTT. Translating it yields CASSPGPGSQPQHF. The rearrangement joins TRBV7-2 to TRBJ1-5; D may be TRBD1 (5 bases). The CDR3 is made up of 14 amino acids. Trimming shortened V by 5 bases and J by 6 bases, and 14 bases separated the two germline ends. Germline V gives CDR1 SGHTA, CDR2 FQGNSA.

The CDR3 loop reads CAWSRDFANTGELFF. Here the CDR3 DNA reads TGTGCCTGGAGTCGGGACTTCGCGAACACCGGGGAGCTGTTTTTT. The rearrangement links TRBV30 to TRBJ2-2, with D perhaps matching TRBD2 (6 bases). CDR3 size: 15 residues. Trimming pared 2 bases from V and 0 bases from J, leaving 10 bases between. Germline-derived CDR1 and CDR2 are GTSNPN and SVGIG (reference sequence).

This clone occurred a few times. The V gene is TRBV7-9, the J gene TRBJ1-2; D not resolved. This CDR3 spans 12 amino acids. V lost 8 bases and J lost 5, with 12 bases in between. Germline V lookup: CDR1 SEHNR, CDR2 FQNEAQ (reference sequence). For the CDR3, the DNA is TGTGCCAGCGGCACAGAAAGATATGGCTACACCTTC. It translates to CASGTERYGYTF.

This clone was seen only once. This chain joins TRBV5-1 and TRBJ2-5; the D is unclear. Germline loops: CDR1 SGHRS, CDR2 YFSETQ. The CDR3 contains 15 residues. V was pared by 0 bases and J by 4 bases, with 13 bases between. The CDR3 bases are TGCGCCAGCAGCTTGGGCCCAACCGCAGGAGAGACCCAGTACTTC. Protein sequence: CASSLGPTAGETQYF.

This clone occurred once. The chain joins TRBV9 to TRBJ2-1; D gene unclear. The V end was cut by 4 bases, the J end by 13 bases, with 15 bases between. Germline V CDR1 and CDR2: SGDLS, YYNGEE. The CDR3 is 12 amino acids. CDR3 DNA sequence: TGTGCCAGCAGCTCCTCCGGGCCAACCCAGTTCTTC. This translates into CASSSSGPTQFF.

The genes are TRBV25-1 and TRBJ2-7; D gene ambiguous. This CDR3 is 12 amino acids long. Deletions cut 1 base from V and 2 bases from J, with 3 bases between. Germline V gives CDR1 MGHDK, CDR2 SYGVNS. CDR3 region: CASSEFPYEQYF. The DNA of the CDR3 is TGTGCCAGCAGTGAATTCCCCTACGAGCAGTACTTC.